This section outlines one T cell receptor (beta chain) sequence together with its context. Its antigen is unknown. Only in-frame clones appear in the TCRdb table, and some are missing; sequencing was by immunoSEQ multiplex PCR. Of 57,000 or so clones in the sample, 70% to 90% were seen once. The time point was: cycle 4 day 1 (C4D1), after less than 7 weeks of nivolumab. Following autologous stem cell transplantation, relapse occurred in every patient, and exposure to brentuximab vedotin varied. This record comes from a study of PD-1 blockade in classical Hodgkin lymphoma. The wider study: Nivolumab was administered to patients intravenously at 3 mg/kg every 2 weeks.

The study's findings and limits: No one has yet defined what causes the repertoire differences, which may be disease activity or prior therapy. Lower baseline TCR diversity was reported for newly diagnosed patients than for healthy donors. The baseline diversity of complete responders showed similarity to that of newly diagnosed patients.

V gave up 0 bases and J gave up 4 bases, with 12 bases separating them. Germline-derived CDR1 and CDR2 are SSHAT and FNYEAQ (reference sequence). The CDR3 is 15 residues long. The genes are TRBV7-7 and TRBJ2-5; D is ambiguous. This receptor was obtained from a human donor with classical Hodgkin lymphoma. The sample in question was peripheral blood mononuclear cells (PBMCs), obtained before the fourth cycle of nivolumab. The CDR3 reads CASSLALRVGETQYF. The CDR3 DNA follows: TGTGCCAGCAGCTTAGCGCTAAGGGTTGGAGAGACCCAGTACTTC.